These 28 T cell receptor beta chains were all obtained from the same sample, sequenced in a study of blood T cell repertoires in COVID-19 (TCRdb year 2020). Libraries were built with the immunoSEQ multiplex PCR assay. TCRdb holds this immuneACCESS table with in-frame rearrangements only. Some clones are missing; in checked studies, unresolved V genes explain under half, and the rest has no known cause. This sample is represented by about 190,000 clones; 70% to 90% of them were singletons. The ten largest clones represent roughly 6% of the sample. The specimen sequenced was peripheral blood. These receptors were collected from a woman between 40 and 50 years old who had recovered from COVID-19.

The CDR3 DNA reads as TGTGCCAGCAGCTCCCCGGGAACAGCTAATTCACCCCTCCACTTT. The encoded protein is CASSSPGTANSPLHF. The chain uses TRBV7-9 and TRBJ1-6; D remains ambiguous. CDR1 is SEHNR and CDR2 is FQNEAQ in the germline V gene (reference sequence). The CDR3 is made up of 15 amino acids. V dropped 4 bases and J dropped 6 bases, with 13 bases sitting between them.

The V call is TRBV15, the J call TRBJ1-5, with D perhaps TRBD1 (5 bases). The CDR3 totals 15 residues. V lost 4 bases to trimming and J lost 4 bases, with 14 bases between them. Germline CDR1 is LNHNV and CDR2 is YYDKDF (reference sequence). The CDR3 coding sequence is TGTGCCACCAGCATTTGGGGCGTAATTAATCAGCCCCAGCATTTT. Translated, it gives CATSIWGVINQPQHF.

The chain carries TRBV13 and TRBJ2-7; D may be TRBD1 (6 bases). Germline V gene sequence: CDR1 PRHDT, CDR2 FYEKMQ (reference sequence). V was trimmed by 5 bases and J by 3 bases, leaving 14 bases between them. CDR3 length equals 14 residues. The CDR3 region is CASSPPGVNYEQYF. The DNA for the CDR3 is TGTGCCAGCAGCCCACCAGGGGTTAACTACGAGCAGTACTTC. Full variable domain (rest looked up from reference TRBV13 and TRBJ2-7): AAGVIQSPRHLIKEKRETATLKCYPIPRHDTVYWYQQGPGQDPQFLISFYEKMQSDKGSIPDRFSAQQFSDYHSELNMSSLELGDSALYFCASSPPGVNYEQYFGPGTRLTVT.

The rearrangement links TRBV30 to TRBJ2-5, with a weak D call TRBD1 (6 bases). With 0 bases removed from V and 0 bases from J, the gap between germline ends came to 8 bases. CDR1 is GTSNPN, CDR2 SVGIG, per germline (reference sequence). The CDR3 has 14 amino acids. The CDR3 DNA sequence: TGTGCCTGGAGTGTAGGACAGAACCAAGAGACCCAGTACTTC. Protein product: CAWSVGQNQETQYF.

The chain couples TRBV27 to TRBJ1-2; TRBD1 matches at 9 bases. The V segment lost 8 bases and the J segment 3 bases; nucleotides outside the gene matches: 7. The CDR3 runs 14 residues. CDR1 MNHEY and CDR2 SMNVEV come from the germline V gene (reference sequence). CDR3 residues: CASAGWTGDYGYTF. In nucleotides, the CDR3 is TGTGCCAGCGCCGGTTGGACAGGGGACTATGGCTACACCTTC.

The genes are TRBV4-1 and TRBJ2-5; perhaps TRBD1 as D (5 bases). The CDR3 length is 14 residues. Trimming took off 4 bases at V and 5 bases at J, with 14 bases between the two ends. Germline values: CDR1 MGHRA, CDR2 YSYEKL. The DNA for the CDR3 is TGCGCCAGCAGCCCAGGGTTTGGGCAGGAGACCCAGTACTTC. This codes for CASSPGFGQETQYF.

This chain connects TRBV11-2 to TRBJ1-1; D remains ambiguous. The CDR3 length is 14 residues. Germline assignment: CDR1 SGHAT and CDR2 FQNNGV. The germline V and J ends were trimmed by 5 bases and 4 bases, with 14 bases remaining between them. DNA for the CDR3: TGTGCCAGCAGCCCCCGGGCGGGCGGCACTGAAGCTTTCTTT. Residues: CASSPRAGGTEAFF.

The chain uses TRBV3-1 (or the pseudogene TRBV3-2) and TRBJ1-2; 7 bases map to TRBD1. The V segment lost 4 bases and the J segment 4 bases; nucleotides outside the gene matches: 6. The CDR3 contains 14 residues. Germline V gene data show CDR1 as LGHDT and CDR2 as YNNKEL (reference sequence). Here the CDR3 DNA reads TGTGCCAGCAGCCGACTGACAGGGACCTATGGCTACACCTTC. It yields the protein CASSRLTGTYGYTF.

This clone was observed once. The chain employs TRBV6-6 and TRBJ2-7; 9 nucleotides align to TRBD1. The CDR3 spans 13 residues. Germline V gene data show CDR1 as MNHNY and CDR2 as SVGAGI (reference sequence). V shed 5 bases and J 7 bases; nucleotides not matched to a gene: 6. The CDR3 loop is CASSNPGQGEQYF. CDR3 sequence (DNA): TGTGCCAGCAGTAACCCGGGACAGGGTGAGCAGTACTTC.

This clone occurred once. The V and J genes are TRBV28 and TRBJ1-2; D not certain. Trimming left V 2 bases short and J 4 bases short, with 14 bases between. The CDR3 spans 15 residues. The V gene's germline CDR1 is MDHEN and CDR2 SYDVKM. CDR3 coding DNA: TGTGCCAGCAGTTTAGTTGCGCCGGCGGGCTATGGCTACACCTTC. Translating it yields CASSLVAPAGYGYTF.

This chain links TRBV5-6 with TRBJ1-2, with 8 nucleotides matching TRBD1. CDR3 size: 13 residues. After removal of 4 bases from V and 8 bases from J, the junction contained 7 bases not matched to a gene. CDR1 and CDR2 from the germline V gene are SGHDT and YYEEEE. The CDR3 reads CASSTGQGGGYTF. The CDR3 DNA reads TGTGCCAGCAGCACAGGACAGGGCGGCGGCTACACCTTC.

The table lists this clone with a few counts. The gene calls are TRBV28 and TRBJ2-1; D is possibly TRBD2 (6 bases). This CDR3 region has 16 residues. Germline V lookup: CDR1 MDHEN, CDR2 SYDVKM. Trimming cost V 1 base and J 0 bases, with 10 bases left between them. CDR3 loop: CASSLFVGSSYNEQFF. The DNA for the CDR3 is TGTGCCAGCAGTTTATTCGTCGGGAGCTCCTACAATGAGCAGTTCTTC.

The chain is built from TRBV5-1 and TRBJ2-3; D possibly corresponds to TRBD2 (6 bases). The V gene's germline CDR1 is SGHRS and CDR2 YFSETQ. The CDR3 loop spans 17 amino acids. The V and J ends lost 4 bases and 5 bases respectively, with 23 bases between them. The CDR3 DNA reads TGCGCCAGCAGCGCCATGACTAGACGGGGTAGGGGAGATACGCAGTATTTT. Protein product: CASSAMTRRGRGDTQYF.

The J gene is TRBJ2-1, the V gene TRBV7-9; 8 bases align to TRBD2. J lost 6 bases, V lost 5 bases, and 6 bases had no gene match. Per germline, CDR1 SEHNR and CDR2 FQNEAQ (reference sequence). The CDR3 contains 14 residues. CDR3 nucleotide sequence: TGTGCCAGCAGCCTTGACCTAGCGGGCAATGAGCAGTTCTTC. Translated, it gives CASSLDLAGNEQFF.

The CDR3 is CASSQGTGPASTEAFF. CDR3 nucleotide sequence: TGTGCCAGCAGCCAAGGGACAGGCCCCGCGAGCACTGAAGCTTTCTTT. The genes are TRBV11-1 and TRBJ1-1, with 8 bases identical to TRBD1. The V segment lost 5 bases and the J segment 4 bases; nucleotides outside the gene matches: 12. There are 16 residues in the CDR3. The V gene's germline CDR1 is SGHAT and CDR2 FQDESV (reference sequence).

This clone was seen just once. CDR3 DNA: TGTGCCTGGAGCTTCGGAGACAATCAGCCCCAGCATTTT. Amino acids: CAWSFGDNQPQHF. The chain is built from TRBV30 and TRBJ1-5; D is undetermined. The CDR3 contains 13 residues. Trimming left V 3 bases short and J 3 bases short, with 9 bases between. Germline CDR1 reads GTSNPN; CDR2 reads SVGIG (reference sequence).

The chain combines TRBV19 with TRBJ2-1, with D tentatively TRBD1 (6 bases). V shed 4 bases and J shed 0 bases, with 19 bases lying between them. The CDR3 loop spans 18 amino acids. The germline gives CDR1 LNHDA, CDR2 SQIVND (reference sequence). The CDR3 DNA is TGTGCCAGTAGTAAAAGGACAGCCACCCTGGGCTCCTACAATGAGCAGTTCTTC. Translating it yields CASSKRTATLGSYNEQFF.

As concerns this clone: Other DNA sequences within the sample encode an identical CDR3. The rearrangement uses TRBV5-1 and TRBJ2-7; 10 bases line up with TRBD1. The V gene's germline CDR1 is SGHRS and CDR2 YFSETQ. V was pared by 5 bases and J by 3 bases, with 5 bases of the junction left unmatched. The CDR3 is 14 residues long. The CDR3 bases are TGCGCCAGCAGTCCCGGGACAGGGGACTACGAGCAGTACTTC. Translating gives CASSPGTGDYEQYF.

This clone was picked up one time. In DNA form, the CDR3 reads TGTGCCAGTACGAGCGGGAGATTTAATGAAAAACTGTTTTTT. Translating gives CASTSGRFNEKLFF. The rearrangement links TRBV19 to TRBJ1-4; D gene ambiguous. V gave up 7 bases and J gave up 4 bases, with 13 bases separating them. CDR1 and CDR2 (germline): LNHDA, SQIVND (reference sequence). The CDR3 loop spans 14 amino acids.

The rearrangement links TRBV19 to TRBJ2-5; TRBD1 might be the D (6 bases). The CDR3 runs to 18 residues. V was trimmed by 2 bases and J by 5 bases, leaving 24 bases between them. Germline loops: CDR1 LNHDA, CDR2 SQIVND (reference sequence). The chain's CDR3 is CASSIRSGRGWAAETQYF. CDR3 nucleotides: TGTGCCAGTAGTATACGCTCGGGCAGGGGTTGGGCTGCGGAGACCCAGTACTTC.

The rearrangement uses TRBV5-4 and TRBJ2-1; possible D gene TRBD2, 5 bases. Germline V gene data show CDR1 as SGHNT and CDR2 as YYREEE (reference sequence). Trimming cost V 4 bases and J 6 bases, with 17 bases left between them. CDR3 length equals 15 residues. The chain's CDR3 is CASSPPGQRSNEQFF. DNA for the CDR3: TGTGCCAGCAGCCCGCCCGGGCAGCGGAGCAATGAGCAGTTCTTC.

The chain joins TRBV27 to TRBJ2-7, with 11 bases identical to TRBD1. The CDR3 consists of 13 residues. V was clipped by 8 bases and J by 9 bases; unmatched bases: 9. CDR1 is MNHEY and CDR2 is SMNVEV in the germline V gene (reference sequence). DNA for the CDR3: TGTGCCAGCGGCCGGACAGGGGGCCCAGGGCAGTACTTC. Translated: CASGRTGGPGQYF.

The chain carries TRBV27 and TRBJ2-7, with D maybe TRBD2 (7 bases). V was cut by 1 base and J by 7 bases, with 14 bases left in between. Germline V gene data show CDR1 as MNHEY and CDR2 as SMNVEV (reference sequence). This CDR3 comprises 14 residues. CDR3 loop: CASSLWKGGEEQYF. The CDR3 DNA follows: TGTGCCAGCAGTTTATGGAAGGGGGGGGAAGAGCAGTACTTC.

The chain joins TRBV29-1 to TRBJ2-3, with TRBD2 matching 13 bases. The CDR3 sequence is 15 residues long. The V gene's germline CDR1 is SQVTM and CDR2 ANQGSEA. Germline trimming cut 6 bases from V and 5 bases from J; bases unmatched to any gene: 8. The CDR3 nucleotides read TGCAGCGTATCGAGGACTAGCGGGAGTGAAGATACGCAGTATTTT. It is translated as CSVSRTSGSEDTQYF.

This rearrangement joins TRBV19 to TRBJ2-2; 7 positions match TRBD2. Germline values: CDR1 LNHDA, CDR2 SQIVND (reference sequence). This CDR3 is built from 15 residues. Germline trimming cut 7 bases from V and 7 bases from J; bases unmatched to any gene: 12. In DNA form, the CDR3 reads TGTGCCAGTAACTTGCGGCGGGAGTGGTTCGGGGAGCTGTTTTTT. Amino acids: CASNLRREWFGELFF.

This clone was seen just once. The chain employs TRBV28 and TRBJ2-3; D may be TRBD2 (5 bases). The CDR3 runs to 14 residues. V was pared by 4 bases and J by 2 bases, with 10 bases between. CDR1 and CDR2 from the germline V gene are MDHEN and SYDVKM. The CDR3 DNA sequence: TGTGCCAGCAGTTCCGACGGACTCACAGATACGCAGTATTTT. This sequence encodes CASSSDGLTDTQYF.

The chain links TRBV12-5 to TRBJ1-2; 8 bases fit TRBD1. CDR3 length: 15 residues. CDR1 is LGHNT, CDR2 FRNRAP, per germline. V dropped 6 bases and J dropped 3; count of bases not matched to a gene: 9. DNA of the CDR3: TGTGCTAGTGGAACACACTACAGGGGGGACTATGGCTACACCTTC. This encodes CASGTHYRGDYGYTF.

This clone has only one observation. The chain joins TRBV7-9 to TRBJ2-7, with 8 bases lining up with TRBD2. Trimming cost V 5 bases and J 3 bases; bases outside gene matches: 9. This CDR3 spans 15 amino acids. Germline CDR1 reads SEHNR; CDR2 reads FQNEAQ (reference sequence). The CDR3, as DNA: TGTGCCAGCAGCGAAAAGACTAGCGCAAACTACGAGCAGTACTTC. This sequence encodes CASSEKTSANYEQYF. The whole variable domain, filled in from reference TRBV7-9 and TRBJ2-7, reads DTGVSQNPRHKITKRGQNVTFRCDPISEHNRLYWYRQTLGQGPEFLTYFQNEAQLEKSRLLSDRFSAERPKGSFSTLEIQRTEQGDSAMYLCASSEKTSANYEQYFGPGTRLTVT.